This T cell receptor (beta chain) was recovered during a study of blood T cell repertoires in COVID-19. Germline V CDR1 and CDR2: MNHNS, SASEGT. V shed 0 bases and J shed 0 bases, with 9 bases lying between them. The CDR3 totals 16 residues. This clone occurred a few times. Assay: immunoSEQ multiplex PCR; the TCRdb copy retains only in-frame clones and omits some. The repertoire holds 30,000 to 50,000 clones, 70% to 90% seen once, with about 9.3% in the top ten. This chain links TRBV6-1 with TRBJ1-3; D ambiguous. The specimen sequenced was peripheral blood. The receptor's source is a human donor in a cohort sampled during active COVID-19. This CDR3 is CASSEAHSSSGNTIYF. The CDR3 coding sequence is TGTGCCAGCAGTGAAGCGCACAGCAGCTCTGGAAACACCATATATTTT.